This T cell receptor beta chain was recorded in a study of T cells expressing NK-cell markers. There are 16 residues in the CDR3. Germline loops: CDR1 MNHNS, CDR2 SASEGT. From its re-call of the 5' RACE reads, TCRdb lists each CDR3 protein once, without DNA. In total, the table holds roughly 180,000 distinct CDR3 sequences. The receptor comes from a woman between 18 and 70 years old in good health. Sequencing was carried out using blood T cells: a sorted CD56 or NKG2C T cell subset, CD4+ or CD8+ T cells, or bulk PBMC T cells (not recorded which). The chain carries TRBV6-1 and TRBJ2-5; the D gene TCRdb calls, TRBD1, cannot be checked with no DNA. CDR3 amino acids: CASTTTGTGAGETQYF.